The clone carrying this T cell receptor beta chain has only one observation. This entry comes from a study of blood T cell repertoires in COVID-19. Data came from immunoSEQ multiplex PCR; TCRdb stores just in-frame clones and leaves some out. The table records around 230,000 clones, 65% to 90% of them present only once. From germline, CDR1 is SGDLS and CDR2 YYNGEE. This CDR3 has 16 amino acids. V gave up 2 bases and J gave up 1 base; unmatched junction bases: 3. The chain links TRBV9 to TRBJ2-3; TRBD1 aligns across 11 bases. The sample comprised peripheral blood. The origin of this receptor is a man aged 45-65 years with COVID-19, enrolled during active disease. CDR3 coding DNA: TGTGCCAGCAGCGTCGGACAGGGGGCCGGCACAGATACGCAGTATTTT. Protein product: CASSVGQGAGTDTQYF.